These 8 T cell receptor beta chains came from one sample sequenced in a study of T cell responses to AZD1222 COVID-19 vaccine. Generated by immunoSEQ multiplex PCR, the TCRdb table keeps only in-frame clones and is missing some. Of some 150,000 clones in the sample, over 80% were seen once. Sequences were derived from peripheral blood, sampled on day 0 of MenACWY control vaccination. The receptors here all came from an adult in good health.

The chain recombines TRBV5-6 with TRBJ1-1; 7 bases fit TRBD1. With 5 bases clipped from V and 5 bases from J, the junction kept 6 bases outside the gene matches. Germline values: CDR1 SGHDT, CDR2 YYEEEE. This CDR3 is 13 amino acids long. The CDR3: CASRTGIGTEAFF. The CDR3 bases are TGTGCCAGCAGGACAGGGATAGGGACTGAAGCTTTCTTT.

The V call is TRBV5-5, the J call TRBJ2-5, with D perhaps given as TRBD1 or TRBD2 (5 bases each). The germline V gene has CDR1 SGHKS and CDR2 YYEKEE (reference sequence). Trimming stripped 3 bases from V and 3 bases from J, with 12 bases between. The CDR3 is made up of 14 amino acids. The CDR3 spells CASSSPGAEETQYF. The DNA for the CDR3 is TGTGCCAGCAGCTCCCCCGGGGCAGAAGAGACCCAGTACTTC.

Note on this clone: The same CDR3 can be traced to other DNA sequences in this sample. The chain employs TRBV2 and TRBJ1-1; D is ambiguous. V gave up 1 base and J gave up 5 bases, with 2 bases separating them. This CDR3 is built from 11 residues. In germline, CDR1 is SNHLY, CDR2 FYNNEI. The CDR3 bases are TGTGCCAGCAGTGAAGGGACTGAAGCTTTCTTT. Translation: CASSEGTEAFF.

This rearrangement joins TRBV30 to TRBJ2-1; 7 bases line up with TRBD2. This CDR3 is built from 14 residues. With V trimmed by 2 bases and J by 2 bases, 3 bases remained unmatched. Looked up from germline, CDR1 is GTSNPN and CDR2 is SVGIG (reference sequence). Here the CDR3 reads CAWSLGTTYNEQFF. CDR3 nucleotide sequence: TGTGCCTGGAGTCTGGGGACTACCTACAATGAGCAGTTCTTC.

The rearrangement links TRBV5-5 to TRBJ1-2; no definite D call. The CDR3 is made up of 12 amino acids. V lost 6 bases and J lost 5, with 11 bases in between. In germline, CDR1 is SGHKS, CDR2 YYEKEE (reference sequence). This chain's CDR3 is CASTFEGYGYTF. The CDR3 DNA follows: TGTGCCAGCACCTTCGAGGGATATGGCTACACCTTC.

The rearrangement uses TRBV3-1 (or the pseudogene TRBV3-2) and TRBJ2-7, with TRBD1 identical over 9 bases. The V gene end was trimmed by 1 base and the J gene end by 6 bases; junction bases not matched to a gene: 7. CDR1 is LGHDT and CDR2 is YNNKEL in the germline V gene (reference sequence). The CDR3 is 15 amino acids. The CDR3 reads CASSQGAQGASEQYF. CDR3 nucleotides: TGTGCCAGCAGCCAAGGGGCACAGGGGGCGAGCGAGCAGTACTTC.

CDR3 in amino acids: CASSYHRGMWHTEAFF. CDR3 DNA: TGTGCCAGCAGTTACCACAGGGGAATGTGGCACACTGAAGCTTTCTTT. The rearrangement joins TRBV6-5 to TRBJ1-1, with TRBD1 identical over 7 bases. V lost 2 bases to trimming and J lost 3 bases; unmatched junction nucleotides: 9. The CDR3 loop spans 16 amino acids. From germline, CDR1 is MNHEY and CDR2 SVGAGI.

The V gene is TRBV5-1, the J gene TRBJ1-5; no reliable D call. V was pared by 8 bases and J by 4 bases, with 13 bases between. Germline loops: CDR1 SGHRS, CDR2 YFSETQ. CDR3 length equals 13 residues. The CDR3 coding sequence is TGCGCCAGTAAGCTGCTAAAAAATCAGCCCCAGCATTTT. Translating it yields CASKLLKNQPQHF.